This T cell receptor (beta chain) was recovered during a study of blood T cells in healthy people across ages. Using a J-beta primer mix together with a sample-barcoded 5' primer, a second PCR was run for about 6 to 12 cycles. Tags on each cDNA molecule came from a template-switch adaptor with 12 random nucleotides. TCRdb itself ran the 5' RACE reads through MiXCR, one entry per CDR3 protein. The table includes some 1 million distinct CDR3 sequences, roughly 45% detected once. The CDR3 covers 14 residues. Per the germline V gene, CDR1 is MNHNY and CDR2 is SVGAGI (reference sequence). V trimming: 5 bases; J trimming: 2 bases; junction bases outside the gene matches: 4. Investigators took approximately 10 milliliters of peripheral blood from every donor. Whenever a sample was processed, at least 6.5 million PBMCs were isolated.

This receptor was obtained from a woman aged 55-75 years in good health. The sample comprised blood. V is TRBV6-6 and J is TRBJ2-7; 9 bases agree with TRBD1. Here the CDR3 reads CASSTTGGAYEQYF. The CDR3 DNA sequence: TGTGCCAGCAGTACGACAGGGGGGGCCTACGAGCAGTACTTC.